The next 31 T cell receptor beta chains were all read from a single sample in a study of early T cells in non-severe SARS-CoV-2 infection (dated by TCRdb to the early 2020s). Library preparation used 5' RACE. Sequencing took place on a NextSeq 500. The public reads were reanalyzed by TCRdb: fastp trimming at Q25, MiXCR alignment, in-frame beta chains only. A single entry per CDR3 protein holds the most common genes and DNA from its merged rows. The sample table lists 45,000 to 55,000 distinct CDR3 sequences, about 9.9% of them with a count of one. 10% to 13% of the sample is in the top ten clones. The material sequenced was whole blood. These receptors were collected from an adult who was a healthcare worker with PCR-confirmed SARS-CoV-2 infection or an uninfected control (not recorded which).

The chain is built from TRBV28 and TRBJ2-7; 14 bases fit TRBD2. V was clipped by 6 bases and J by 5 bases; unmatched bases: 9. In germline, CDR1 is MDHEN, CDR2 SYDVKM. The CDR3 has 16 residues. CDR3 sequence reads: CASSPGTSGSYNEQYF. The CDR3, as DNA: TGTGCCAGCAGCCCCGGGACTAGCGGGAGTTACAACGAGCAGTACTTC.

The table lists this clonotype with many counts. The chain joins TRBV12-3 or TRBV12-4 to TRBJ2-6; D perhaps matches TRBD2 (5 bases). The CDR3 totals 17 residues. V was clipped by 2 bases and J by 1 base, with 12 bases between them. CDR3 DNA: TGTGCCAGCAGTTTAAGGACTCCAGCTTCTGGGGCCAACGTCCTGACTTTC. Its protein is CASSLRTPASGANVLTF.

Many counts were recorded for this clonotype. The chain has TRBV28 and TRBJ2-7, with D possibly TRBD2 on 5 matching bases. Deletions cut 6 bases from V and 7 bases from J, with 22 bases between. Per germline, CDR1 MDHEN and CDR2 SYDVKM. The CDR3 length is 15 residues. This CDR3 reads CASRAGPRESGEQYF. In DNA form, the CDR3 reads TGTGCCAGCAGAGCCGGGCCTAGGGAGTCTGGGGAGCAGTACTTC.

This clonotype was detected a few times. The chain links TRBV20-1 to TRBJ2-7; no firm D call. Germline values: CDR1 DFQATT, CDR2 SNEGSKA (reference sequence). Trimming pared 3 bases from V and 2 bases from J, leaving 17 bases between. The CDR3 runs to 15 residues. This chain's CDR3 is CSARGYIHTPYEQYF. CDR3 coding DNA: TGCAGTGCTAGGGGGTACATTCACACTCCCTACGAGCAGTACTTC.

This clonotype was found a few times. This chain uses TRBV6-1 with TRBJ2-7, with 7 nucleotides matching TRBD1. In germline, CDR1 is MNHNS, CDR2 SASEGT. This CDR3 is built from 14 residues. With V trimmed by 4 bases and J by 3 bases, 6 bases remained unmatched. The CDR3 sequence: CASSVGTEVYEQYF. In DNA form, the CDR3 reads TGTGCCAGCAGTGTCGGGACAGAGGTCTACGAGCAGTACTTC.

This clonotype appeared many times. The rearrangement uses TRBV7-3 and TRBJ2-1, with no clear D. V gave up 2 bases and J gave up 8 bases, with 10 bases separating them. The CDR3 runs to 13 residues. Germline V CDR1 and CDR2: SGHTA, FQGTGA. The CDR3 DNA is TGTGCCAGCAGCTTACTCCTCCGGGATGAGCAGTTCTTC. This translates into CASSLLLRDEQFF. The full variable domain, in which reference TRBV7-3 and TRBJ2-1 provide the parts outside the CDR3, is GAGVSQTPSNKVTEKGKYVELRCDPISGHTALYWYRQSLGQGPEFLIYFQGTGAADDSGLPNDRFFAVRPEGSVSTLKIQRTERGDSAVYLCASSLLLRDEQFFGPGTRLTVL.

This clonotype was found many times. The V and J genes are TRBV29-1 and TRBJ1-1; 8 bases are a match to TRBD1. The CDR3 sequence is 14 residues long. V was clipped by 6 bases and J by 3 bases; unmatched bases: 9. Per the germline V gene, CDR1 is SQVTM and CDR2 is ANQGSEA. The CDR3 DNA follows: TGCAGCGTAAGTAAGGACAGGGAGGACACTGAAGCTTTCTTT. Amino acid sequence: CSVSKDREDTEAFF.

This clonotype showed up many times. The genes are TRBV24-1 and TRBJ2-1, with TRBD1 identical over 8 bases. The V gene's germline CDR1 is KGHDR and CDR2 SFDVKD. The J segment lost 0 bases and the V segment lost 1 base, leaving 1 base of the junction unmatched. The CDR3 extends over 16 amino acids. The CDR3 DNA reads TGTGCCACCAGTGATTTCGGACAGGGCTCCTACAATGAGCAGTTCTTC. Translation gives CATSDFGQGSYNEQFF.

This clonotype was observed many times. This rearrangement joins TRBV20-1 to TRBJ2-1; 11 bases are a match to TRBD2. Germline V lookup: CDR1 DFQATT, CDR2 SNEGSKA (reference sequence). This CDR3 spans 15 amino acids. The trim removed 5 bases at V and 4 bases at J, leaving 7 bases unmatched. This CDR3 is CSASNSGRDYNEQFF. In DNA form, the CDR3 reads TGCAGTGCTTCAAATAGCGGGAGGGATTACAATGAGCAGTTCTTC.

This clonotype has a handful of counts. The gene calls are TRBV19 and TRBJ2-1; no clear D gene. The CDR3 contains 15 residues. Trimming cost V 6 bases and J 6 bases, with 18 bases left between them. Germline V gene data show CDR1 as LNHDA and CDR2 as SQIVND (reference sequence). The CDR3 sequence is CASSSIQPRFNEQFF. For the CDR3, the DNA is TGTGCCAGTAGCAGTATACAGCCCAGGTTCAATGAGCAGTTCTTC.

This clonotype was seen many times. The chain recombines TRBV7-2 with TRBJ1-6, with D maybe TRBD1 (5 bases). Germline CDR1 is SGHTA and CDR2 is FQGNSA. V lost 5 bases to trimming and J lost 7 bases, with 9 bases between them. The CDR3 is made up of 13 amino acids. The CDR3 DNA is TGTGCCAGCAGCCCGGGACGGAATTCACCCCTCCACTTT. This translates into CASSPGRNSPLHF.

The sample holds many counts of this clonotype. The V call is TRBV30, the J call TRBJ1-3; no clear D. The CDR3 covers 14 residues. In germline, CDR1 is GTSNPN, CDR2 SVGIG (reference sequence). With 1 base removed from V and 2 bases from J, the gap between germline ends came to 9 bases. Here the CDR3 DNA reads TGTGCCTGGAGTGGCGGGGAGGCTGGAAACACCATATATTTT. Its protein product is CAWSGGEAGNTIYF.

This clonotype was found many times. The chain combines TRBV7-2 with TRBJ2-7, with D possibly TRBD1 on 6 matching bases. Germline V CDR1 and CDR2: SGHTA, FQGNSA. V lost 7 bases, J lost 2 bases, and 15 bases lay in between. The CDR3 is 14 amino acids. The CDR3 protein is CASNSGTRAYEQYF. CDR3 coding DNA: TGTGCCAGCAACTCCGGGACACGAGCCTACGAGCAGTACTTC. The whole variable domain, remainder taken from reference TRBV7-2 and TRBJ2-7, is GAGVSQSPSNKVTEKGKDVELRCDPISGHTALYWYRQSLGQGLEFLIYFQGNSAPDKSGLPSDRFSAERTGGSVSTLTIQRTQQEDSAVYLCASNSGTRAYEQYFGPGTRLTVT.

This clonotype has ten or more counts. The V gene is TRBV7-8, the J gene TRBJ2-7; TRBD2 is a possible D gene (5 bases). V lost 8 bases and J 7 bases, leaving 12 bases between the germline ends. Germline-derived CDR1 and CDR2 are SGHVS and FQNEAQ. The CDR3 is 11 amino acids. CDR3 loop: CASWSGGEQYF. CDR3 nucleotides: TGTGCCAGCTGGAGTGGAGGAGAGCAGTACTTC.

Many counts were recorded for this clonotype. The chain has TRBV29-1 and TRBJ2-7, with 8 bases that match TRBD2. V gave up 3 bases and J gave up 6 bases; unmatched junction bases: 7. In germline, CDR1 is SQVTM, CDR2 ANQGSEA. There are 13 residues in the CDR3. CDR3 protein: CSVEPLRGGEQYF. Here the CDR3 DNA reads TGCAGCGTTGAGCCCCTACGGGGGGGCGAGCAGTACTTC.

This clonotype has only a few counts. The chain employs TRBV14 and TRBJ2-1; D is uncertain. Trimming removed 2 bases at V and 6 bases at J, with 14 bases between. Germline CDR1 SGHDN, CDR2 FVKESK. This CDR3 is built from 15 residues. The CDR3 DNA follows: TGTGCCAGCAGCCAACTCGACTCGTGGGGCAATGAGCAGTTCTTC. It translates to CASSQLDSWGNEQFF.

This clonotype was detected a few times. This rearrangement joins TRBV7-3 to TRBJ1-6; D is unresolved. The CDR3 runs to 15 residues. Trimming pared 2 bases from V and 5 bases from J, leaving 10 bases between. The germline V gene has CDR1 SGHTA and CDR2 FQGTGA. CDR3 DNA: TGTGCCAGCAGCTTATACGCTGCAGATAATTCACCCCTCCACTTT. Translation gives CASSLYAADNSPLHF.

This clonotype appeared a few times. The chain links TRBV2 to TRBJ2-5; D ambiguous. Trimming stripped 0 bases from V and 0 bases from J, with 8 bases between. From germline, CDR1 is SNHLY and CDR2 FYNNEI. The CDR3 contains 15 residues. DNA of the CDR3: TGTGCCAGCAGTGAAGCAACGCAGAACCAAGAGACCCAGTACTTC. Its protein product is CASSEATQNQETQYF.

This clonotype was counted a few times. This chain joins TRBV4-1 and TRBJ2-6; perhaps D is TRBD1 or TRBD2 (5 bases each). This CDR3 has 17 amino acids. Germline CDR1 reads MGHRA; CDR2 reads YSYEKL. Trimming took off 3 bases at V and 1 base at J, with 13 bases between the two ends. The CDR3 here is CASSHTGTVSGANVLTF. The CDR3 DNA sequence: TGCGCCAGCAGCCACACCGGGACCGTTTCTGGGGCCAACGTCCTGACTTTC.

This chain uses TRBV7-2 with TRBJ2-2; possible D gene TRBD2, 6 bases. The CDR3 has 15 residues. V was shortened by 3 bases and J by 6 bases, with 14 bases between the two germline ends. Germline V CDR1 and CDR2: SGHTA, FQGNSA. CDR3 bases: TGTGCCAGCAGCTTCTCCGGGGGAGTCGCCGGGGAGCTGTTTTTT. Residues: CASSFSGGVAGELFF.

The J gene is TRBJ1-1, the V gene TRBV10-3; perhaps TRBD1 as D (5 bases). CDR1 and CDR2 (germline): ENHRY, SYGVKD. The CDR3 contains 17 residues. Deletions cut 3 bases from V and 0 bases from J, with 17 bases between. In nucleotides, the CDR3 is TGTGCCATCAGTGATTTTGGGGGAATGGAGATGAACACTGAAGCTTTCTTT. Translated, it gives CAISDFGGMEMNTEAFF.

This clonotype was recorded at least ten times. The chain carries TRBV3-1 and TRBJ1-2; 8 nucleotides align to TRBD1. The germline V gene has CDR1 LGHDT and CDR2 YNNKEL (reference sequence). This CDR3 is built from 15 residues. J gave up 3 bases and V 4 bases, and 7 bases lay outside the gene matches. CDR3 DNA: TGTGCCAGCAGCCTCGGGACAGGTACCGACTATGGCTACACCTTC. It is translated as CASSLGTGTDYGYTF.

This clonotype was picked up many times. The genes are TRBV28 and TRBJ1-5; D not resolved. CDR1 is MDHEN and CDR2 is SYDVKM in the germline V gene. CDR3 size: 12 residues. Trimming pared 1 base from V and 7 bases from J, leaving 5 bases between. The CDR3 coding sequence is TGTGCCAGCAGTTTATATCCGCAGCCCCAGCATTTT. It yields the protein CASSLYPQPQHF.

This chain links TRBV15 with TRBJ1-5; tentative D call: TRBD1 (6 bases). This CDR3 region has 14 residues. The ends were cut back, 5 bases at V and 3 bases at J, with 11 bases in the middle. CDR1 and CDR2 from the germline V gene are LNHNV and YYDKDF (reference sequence). CDR3 protein: CATSGRDTNQPQHF. In DNA, the CDR3 is TGTGCCACCAGCGGGCGGGACACCAATCAGCCCCAGCATTTT. The full variable domain, rest sourced from reference TRBV15 and TRBJ1-5, is DAMVIQNPRYQVTQFGKPVTLSCSQTLNHNVMYWYQQKSSQAPKLLFHYYDKDFNNEADTPDNFQSRRPNTSFCFLDIRSPGLGDTAMYLCATSGRDTNQPQHFGDGTRLSIL.

CDR3 sequence (DNA): TGTGCCAGCAGTCAGGGGACCTCCTACGAGCAGTACTTC. Translated, it gives CASSQGTSYEQYF. V is TRBV27 and J is TRBJ2-7; TRBD1 is a possible D gene (6 bases). There are 13 residues in the CDR3. CDR1 and CDR2 from the germline V gene are MNHEY and SMNVEV (reference sequence). V lost 5 bases to trimming and J lost 0 bases, with 8 bases between them.

This clonotype came up many times. V is TRBV11-2 and J is TRBJ2-1; tentatively, D is TRBD1 (6 bases). Germline assignment: CDR1 SGHAT and CDR2 FQNNGV. V lost 4 bases, J lost 5 bases, and 9 bases lay in between. The CDR3 extends over 13 amino acids. As DNA, the CDR3 is TGTGCCAGCAGCTCATGGGACAACAATGAGCAGTTCTTC. This encodes CASSSWDNNEQFF.

As to this clonotype: The junction shows a germline mismatch at one end, possibly a read error. This rearrangement joins TRBV6-1 to TRBJ2-1; maybe TRBD2 (5 bases). This CDR3 contains 16 residues. Germline values: CDR1 MNHNS, CDR2 SASEGT. The CDR3 loop is CANSLFGESSYNEQFF. In nucleotides, the CDR3 is TGTGCCAACAGTCTCTTTGGGGAGAGCTCCTACAATGAGCAGTTCTTC.

The CDR3 is CASSVQDWNEKLFF. CDR3 nucleotide sequence: TGTGCCAGCAGTGTTCAGGACTGGAATGAAAAACTGTTTTTT. The chain uses TRBV6-1 and TRBJ1-4; no clear D gene. CDR3 length equals 14 residues. Germline CDR1 MNHNS, CDR2 SASEGT. The germline V and J ends were trimmed by 4 bases and 5 bases, with 11 bases remaining between them.

The chain's CDR3 is CASSHRYNEQFF. As DNA, the CDR3 is TGTGCCAGCAGCCACCGATACAATGAGCAGTTCTTC. This chain links TRBV5-6 with TRBJ2-1; D unresolved. Between the trimmed V and J ends, which lost 4 bases and 4 bases, there was a span of 6 bases. Germline V CDR1 and CDR2: SGHDT, YYEEEE. This CDR3 spans 12 amino acids.

This clonotype occurred a few times. V and J are TRBV20-1 and TRBJ2-7, with 11 bases fitting TRBD2. The germline V gene encodes CDR1 DFQATT and CDR2 SNEGSKA (reference sequence). V lost 0 bases to trimming and J lost 5 bases; unmatched junction nucleotides: 6. The CDR3 spans 15 residues. CDR3 residues: CSARDLAGGSNEQYF. In DNA form, the CDR3 reads TGCAGTGCTAGAGACTTAGCGGGAGGGTCTAACGAGCAGTACTTC.

This clonotype was observed a handful of times. The CDR3 coding sequence is TGTGCCAGCAGCTTAGGACAGAGCCCTGAAAAACTGTTTTTT. Encoded protein: CASSLGQSPEKLFF. The rearrangement joins TRBV7-9 to TRBJ1-4, with D possibly being TRBD1 (5 bases). The CDR3 runs 14 residues. Trimming removed 1 base at V and 7 bases at J, with 10 bases between. The V gene's germline CDR1 is SEHNR and CDR2 FQNEAQ (reference sequence).